This is a list of T cell receptor beta chains from one sample in a study of T-cell memory formation after mild COVID-19. TCRdb reanalysed the 5' RACE reads using MiXCR and keeps one entry per CDR3 protein. The sample yields hundreds of thousands of distinct CDR3 sequences, approximately 15% seen once. Sequenced material: PBMCs or a T cell subset sorted from them (not recorded which). These receptors originate from an adult woman who had mild COVID-19 (a few samples of this study predate the infection). Cell type and time point are not known. The CDR3 runs from the conserved cysteine through the conserved F or W. Fields, in order: V gene, D gene, J gene, clone size, CDR3 protein, CDR3 DNA. A D gene is named only where the DNA matches it firmly. Part of the rows lack a size; the others show once, few, many or a class for expanded clones.

V: TRBV7-2
D: TRBD1
J: TRBJ2-5
size: .
CDR3: CASSARTGGAQTQYF
DNA: TGTGCCAGCAGCGCCCGGACAGGGGGCGCGCAGACCCAGTACTTC

V: TRBV5-1
D: TRBD1
J: TRBJ1-2
size: .
CDR3: CASSLVGQGGNYGYTF
DNA: TGCGCCAGCAGCTTGGTTGGTCAGGGGGGTAACTATGGCTACACCTTC

V: TRBV29-1
D: .
J: TRBJ1-1
size: .
CDR3: CSVVDGLNTEAFF
DNA: TGCAGCGTTGTGGACGGATTGAACACTGAAGCTTTCTTT

V: TRBV4-2
D: TRBD2
J: TRBJ2-3
size: few
CDR3: CASSQGGLAGRTDTQYF
DNA: TGTGCCAGCAGCCAAGGGGGACTAGCGGGAAGGACAGATACGCAGTATTTT

V: TRBV11-2
D: .
J: TRBJ2-1
size: few
CDR3: CASTNWADEQFF
DNA: TGTGCCAGCACAAATTGGGCGGATGAGCAGTTCTTC

V: TRBV12-3/TRBV12-4
D: TRBD1
J: TRBJ1-2
size: .
CDR3: CASSRTGAWAGYTF
DNA: TGTGCCAGCAGCCGGACAGGCGCTTGGGCTGGCTACACCTTC

V: TRBV19
D: .
J: TRBJ1-5
size: .
CDR3: CASSMRARDQPQHF
DNA: TGTGCCAGTAGTATGAGGGCCAGAGATCAGCCCCAGCATTTT

V: TRBV5-1
D: TRBD1
J: TRBJ2-7
size: .
CDR3: CASHRGDTSYEQYF
DNA: TGCGCCAGTCACAGGGGGGACACCTCCTACGAGCAGTACTTC

V: TRBV20-1
D: .
J: TRBJ1-1
size: .
CDR3: CSIPRTANTEAFF
DNA: TGCAGTATCCCCCGGACAGCGAACACTGAAGCTTTCTTT

V: TRBV27
D: .
J: TRBJ1-1
size: .
CDR3: CASSFNFNTEAFF
DNA: TGTGCCAGCAGTTTTAACTTCAACACTGAAGCTTTCTTT

V: TRBV12-3/TRBV12-4
D: TRBD1
J: TRBJ2-7
size: many
CDR3: CASSRTGGSYEQYF
DNA: TGTGCCAGCTCACGGACAGGGGGTTCCTACGAGCAGTACTTC

V: TRBV6-2/TRBV6-3
D: TRBD2
J: TRBJ2-1
size: few
CDR3: CASNSGRYNEQFF
DNA: TGTGCCAGCAATAGCGGGAGGTACAATGAGCAGTTCTTC

V: TRBV7-9
D: .
J: TRBJ2-4
size: few
CDR3: CASSQENIQYF
DNA: TGTGCCAGCAGCCAAGAAAACATTCAGTACTTC

V: TRBV6-1
D: .
J: TRBJ1-2
size: few
CDR3: CASSKFGTNYGYTF
DNA: TGTGCCAGCAGTAAATTTGGGACTAACTATGGCTACACCTTC

V: TRBV5-1
D: .
J: TRBJ2-3
size: many
CDR3: CASSLGAGAYSTDTQYF
DNA: TGCGCCAGCAGCTTGGGTGCTGGAGCCTATAGCACAGATACGCAGTATTTT

V: TRBV30
D: .
J: TRBJ2-3
size: .
CDR3: CAWSVWLETDTQYF
DNA: TGTGCCTGGAGTGTATGGCTAGAGACAGATACGCAGTATTTT

V: TRBV12-3/TRBV12-4
D: TRBD1
J: TRBJ1-3
size: few
CDR3: CANKPGGRTGNTIYF
DNA: TGTGCCAACAAACCAGGGGGCAGAACTGGAAACACCATATATTTT

V: TRBV19
D: .
J: TRBJ2-2
size: .
CDR3: CASSGFFNTGELFF
DNA: TGTGCCAGTAGTGGGTTCTTTAACACCGGGGAGCTGTTTTTT

V: TRBV27
D: TRBD1
J: TRBJ1-2
size: .
CDR3: CASSWGQGMAYGYTF
DNA: TGTGCCAGCAGTTGGGGACAGGGGATGGCCTATGGCTACACCTTC

V: TRBV15
D: TRBD1
J: TRBJ1-4
size: .
CDR3: CATSRDLKGAKEKLFF
DNA: TGTGCCACCAGCAGAGATCTCAAGGGGGCAAAAGAAAAACTGTTTTTT

V: TRBV9
D: .
J: TRBJ1-3
size: many
CDR3: CASSPAVGVNTIYF
DNA: TGTGCCAGCAGCCCAGCGGTGGGGGTAAACACCATATATTTT

V: TRBV12-3/TRBV12-4
D: .
J: TRBJ1-1
size: many
CDR3: CASRIGWTEAFF
DNA: TGTGCCAGCAGAATTGGGTGGACTGAAGCTTTCTTT

V: TRBV29-1
D: TRBD1
J: TRBJ2-1
size: .
CDR3: CSVATTGPDEQFF
DNA: TGCAGCGTTGCGACGACAGGGCCGGATGAGCAGTTCTTC

V: TRBV6-1
D: TRBD2
J: TRBJ2-7
size: .
CDR3: CASSEETSGSYEQYF
DNA: TGTGCCAGCAGTGAAGAAACTAGCGGTTCCTACGAGCAGTACTTC

V: TRBV20-1
D: .
J: TRBJ2-7
size: few
CDR3: CSAKVGTPDYEQYF
DNA: TGCAGTGCTAAAGTCGGGACACCAGACTACGAGCAGTACTTC

V: TRBV12-3/TRBV12-4
D: .
J: TRBJ2-1
size: .
CDR3: CASRKRVNEQFF
DNA: TGTGCCAGCAGGAAGCGGGTCAATGAGCAGTTCTTC

V: TRBV7-7
D: .
J: TRBJ2-3
size: .
CDR3: CASRQRTGDPGTDTQYF
DNA: TGTGCCAGCAGACAAAGAACTGGGGACCCCGGCACAGATACGCAGTATTTT

V: TRBV30
D: TRBD1
J: TRBJ2-6
size: few
CDR3: CAWSALTGGRSSGANVLTF
DNA: TGTGCCTGGAGTGCCCTCACAGGGGGAAGAAGCTCTGGGGCCAACGTCCTGACTTTC

V: TRBV20-1
D: .
J: TRBJ2-3
size: few
CDR3: CSAPNRQGPTDTQYF
DNA: TGCAGTGCTCCCAACCGGCAGGGGCCCACAGATACGCAGTATTTT

V: TRBV7-9
D: TRBD1
J: TRBJ2-5
size: many
CDR3: CASSLWTGEETQYF
DNA: TGTGCCAGCAGCTTATGGACAGGGGAGGAGACCCAGTACTTC

V: TRBV11-2
D: .
J: TRBJ1-4
size: .
CDR3: CASSLDFAGRKLFF
DNA: TGTGCCAGCAGCTTAGACTTCGCGGGTCGAAAACTGTTTTTT

V: TRBV18
D: .
J: TRBJ2-3
size: many
CDR3: CASSPADTQYF
DNA: TGTGCCAGCAGCCCCGCAGATACGCAGTATTTT

V: TRBV12-3/TRBV12-4
D: TRBD2
J: TRBJ2-3
size: few
CDR3: CASSLWGLAGAGSTDTQYF
DNA: TGTGCCAGCAGCCTATGGGGACTAGCGGGAGCAGGGAGCACAGATACGCAGTATTTT

V: TRBV4-1
D: .
J: TRBJ1-1
size: .
CDR3: CASSRGRVANTEAFF
DNA: TGCGCCAGCAGCCGAGGGCGGGTGGCTAACACTGAAGCTTTCTTT

V: TRBV7-2
D: TRBD1
J: TRBJ2-2
size: many
CDR3: CASSLSGQGRGTGELFF
DNA: TGTGCCAGCAGCTTATCGGGACAGGGGCGAGGGACCGGGGAGCTGTTTTTT

V: TRBV7-6
D: TRBD2
J: TRBJ2-1
size: many
CDR3: CASSLRGDYNEQFF
DNA: TGTGCCAGCAGCTTACGGGGGGACTACAATGAGCAGTTCTTC

V: TRBV7-9
D: TRBD1
J: TRBJ1-1
size: .
CDR3: CASGKSGGNTEAFF
DNA: TGTGCCAGCGGTAAATCAGGGGGAAACACTGAAGCTTTCTTT

V: TRBV12-3/TRBV12-4
D: .
J: TRBJ2-3
size: .
CDR3: CASSSSTSQDTQYF
DNA: TGTGCCAGCAGTTCGTCAACCAGCCAAGATACGCAGTATTTT

V: TRBV6-5
D: TRBD1
J: TRBJ1-2
size: .
CDR3: CATTMTGSYYGYTF
DNA: TGTGCCACTACCATGACAGGGAGTTACTATGGCTACACCTTC

V: TRBV5-1
D: .
J: TRBJ2-3
size: .
CDR3: CASSKQSTDTQYF
DNA: TGCGCCAGCAGCAAGCAGAGCACAGATACGCAGTATTTT

V: TRBV29-1
D: TRBD2
J: TRBJ2-1
size: .
CDR3: CSVVLAGVNEQFF
DNA: TGCAGCGTTGTTCTAGCGGGAGTTAATGAGCAGTTCTTC

V: TRBV12-3/TRBV12-4
D: .
J: TRBJ2-5
size: few
CDR3: CASSFRWETQYF
DNA: TGTGCCAGCAGTTTTAGGTGGGAGACCCAGTACTTC